The source of this T cell receptor (beta chain) is a study of blood T cell repertoires in COVID-19. Overall study: The United States, Italy and Spain supplied acute and convalescent COVID-19 samples.

The study recruited people aged 18 to 89 years across approximately 24 US areas. Resolution of symptoms, clearance, or two negative PCRs was present in recovered Cohort 3 donors. The germline V gene has CDR1 MDHEN and CDR2 SYDVKM. The length of the CDR3 is 15 residues. The trim removed 5 bases at V and 8 bases at J, leaving 11 bases unmatched. In the authors' methods: Quantification of nucleated cells was approximated via reference gene primer amplification. The assay was immunoSEQ multiplex PCR, and TCRdb's table has in-frame clones only and misses some. Clonal size and the V and J genes are those of that table, whereas D and trimming came from the DNA. The table lists approximately 350,000 clones, roughly four fifths of them singletons.

The V and J genes are TRBV28 and TRBJ1-1; 10 positions agree with TRBD1. The sequence was collected from a woman aged 45-65 years who had recovered from COVID-19. Sequencing used PBMCs or T cells enriched from blood (not recorded which). Here the CDR3 DNA reads TGTGCCAGCAGTCCTATTGGACAGGGGGACTGGGAAGCTTTCTTT. Its translation is CASSPIGQGDWEAFF.